Sequencing of this TCR beta chain was carried out in a study of shared clonotypes between healthy human individuals. Study-level background: Three plates were used per donor for CD4 naive, three for CD4 memory, two for CD8 naive and one for CD8 memory.

Findings of the study overall: Naive CD4 clonotypes overlapped across several donors at roughly 5%.

Points on this clone: Its specificity is not known.

Assay: immunoSEQ multiplex PCR; the TCRdb copy retains only in-frame clones and omits some. The sample has about 2.1 million clones, 93% seen once. Naive CD8 isolation took CD45RO-negative cells positively selected for CCR7 and excluded terminally differentiated effector memory CD45RA+ cells. The sample taken for sequencing was naive CD8+ T cells from PBMCs. This clonotype was obtained from a man between 18 and 35 years old in good health. Some clones in this sample may be carry-over from other donors' samples.

The CDR3 sequence is CAWSGFASGRVNTGELFF. The CDR3 DNA sequence: TGTGCCTGGAGTGGGTTTGCTAGCGGGAGGGTTAACACCGGGGAGCTGTTTTTT. V and J are TRBV30 and TRBJ2-2, with 12 bases identical to TRBD2. Germline CDR1 GTSNPN, CDR2 SVGIG (reference sequence). This CDR3 spans 18 amino acids. With V trimmed by 1 base and J by 2 bases, 8 bases remained unmatched.